This entry concerns a single T cell receptor beta chain. Its antigen is not identified. These data are taken from a study of identical twins. The authors used template switching to add a universal primer site and gave cDNA unique molecular identifiers. MiXCR, applied by TCRdb to the 5' RACE reads, yields one record per CDR3 protein. This table has more than 400,000 distinct CDR3 sequences, roughly 15% appearing once. Study-level points and caveats: The models gave estimates that fell short of the out-of-frame TCR alpha sharing seen in monozygotic twins.

This sample also belongs to another study, concerning yellow fever vaccine responses in identical twins.

The sequence derives from a woman younger than 30 in good health. Sequenced material: CD4+ T cells sorted from blood.

The CDR3 sequence is CASSEQTGQYEQYF. CDR3 DNA: TGTGCCAGCAGTGAACAGACAGGGCAGTACGAGCAGTACTTC. The V call is TRBV6-4, the J call TRBJ2-7; 7 nucleotides match TRBD1. The CDR3 runs 14 residues. The germline V gene has CDR1 MRHNA and CDR2 SNTAGT. The ends lost 3 bases at V and 4 bases at J; junction bases unmatched: 6.